One sample yielded the 29 T cell receptor beta chains listed below, sequenced in a study of blood T cell repertoires in COVID-19. Some clones are missing from TCRdb's copy, which holds only in-frame ones; the method was immunoSEQ multiplex PCR. Found here are about 250,000 clones, roughly 85% of them singletons; the top ten hold about 5.1%. The sequencing input was peripheral blood. Receptor source: a man aged 50 to 60 with active or convalescent COVID-19.

V is TRBV7-6 and J is TRBJ1-4, with TRBD1 matching over 10 bases. There are 15 residues in the CDR3. Germline CDR1 SGHVS, CDR2 FNYEAQ. Trimming cost V 1 base and J 8 bases; bases outside gene matches: 4. CDR3 sequence reads: CASSLGTGGGEKLFF. The DNA of the CDR3 is TGTGCCAGCAGCTTAGGGACAGGGGGAGGAGAAAAACTGTTTTTT. Full variable domain (missing parts from reference TRBV7-6 and TRBJ1-4): GAGVSQSPRYKVTKRGQDVALRCDPISGHVSLYWYRQALGQGPEFLTYFNYEAQQDKSGLPNDRFSAERPEGSISTLTIQRTEQRDSAMYRCASSLGTGGGEKLFFGSGTQLSVL.

The chain combines TRBV5-6 with TRBJ2-1; D not resolved. There are 12 residues in the CDR3. Germline V gives CDR1 SGHDT, CDR2 YYEEEE. V lost 4 bases and J lost 9, with 11 bases in between. The CDR3 coding sequence is TGTGCCAGCAGCCTGGCCACGGGTGAGCAGTTCTTC. It translates to CASSLATGEQFF.

The J gene is TRBJ1-2, the V gene TRBV5-1; 10 bases align to TRBD1. The V gene end was trimmed by 2 bases and the J gene end by 7 bases; junction bases not matched to a gene: 11. There are 16 residues in the CDR3. Germline-derived CDR1 and CDR2 are SGHRS and YFSETQ. CDR3 residues: CASSLTLGQGLVGYTF. The CDR3 DNA reads TGCGCCAGCAGCTTAACCTTGGGACAGGGGTTAGTTGGCTACACCTTC. Using reference TRBV5-1 and TRBJ1-2 for the parts outside the CDR3, the full variable domain is KAGVTQTPRYLIKTRGQQVTLSCSPISGHRSVSWYQQTPGQGLQFLFEYFSETQRNKGNFPGRFSGRQFSNSRSEMNVSTLELGDSALYLCASSLTLGQGLVGYTFGSGTRLTVV.

The V call is TRBV5-1, the J call TRBJ1-1, with a tentative D call TRBD1 (5 bases). The germline V gene encodes CDR1 SGHRS and CDR2 YFSETQ. This CDR3 has 16 amino acids. V was shortened by 3 bases and J by 1 base, with 16 bases between the two germline ends. CDR3 residues: CASSSLKGQKNTEAFF. CDR3 nucleotide sequence: TGCGCCAGCAGCTCGCTTAAGGGGCAGAAGAACACTGAAGCTTTCTTT.

The CDR3 protein is CASSGLAGAGYNEQFF. The CDR3 coding sequence is TGCGCCAGCAGCGGACTAGCGGGAGCAGGCTACAATGAGCAGTTCTTC. This sequence joins TRBV5-1 and TRBJ2-1; 13 positions agree with TRBD2. Germline CDR1 and CDR2: SGHRS and YFSETQ. The V gene end was trimmed by 4 bases and the J gene end by 3 bases; junction bases not matched to a gene: 4. CDR3 size: 16 residues.

The chain uses TRBV28 and TRBJ2-7; maybe TRBD1 (6 bases). The V and J ends lost 11 bases and 1 base respectively, with 12 bases between them. The germline gives CDR1 MDHEN, CDR2 SYDVKM. This CDR3 is 12 amino acids long. This CDR3 reads CAVQGQSYEQYF. As DNA, the CDR3 is TGTGCCGTACAGGGCCAATCCTACGAGCAGTACTTC.

The chain uses TRBV19 and TRBJ1-5, with 9 bases lining up with TRBD1. CDR1 and CDR2 from the germline V gene are LNHDA and SQIVND (reference sequence). The junction had 8 bases not matched to a gene; V was cut back by 4 bases and J by 4 bases. The CDR3 spans 16 residues. The CDR3 is CASSTPGQGKNQPQHF. DNA for the CDR3: TGTGCCAGTAGTACACCGGGACAGGGAAAGAATCAGCCCCAGCATTTT. Full variable domain (outside the CDR3, taken from reference TRBV19 and TRBJ1-5): DGGITQSPKYLFRKEGQNVTLSCEQNLNHDAMYWYRQDPGQGLRLIYYSQIVNDFQKGDIAEGYSVSREKKESFPLTVTSAQKNPTAFYLCASSTPGQGKNQPQHFGDGTRLSIL.

The chain has TRBV29-1 and TRBJ2-7; TRBD1 matches at 10 bases. Germline lookup yields CDR1 SQVTM and CDR2 ANQGSEA. Unmatched junction bases numbered 16, after V lost 7 bases and J lost 10 bases. The length of the CDR3 is 14 residues. For the CDR3, the DNA is TGCAGCGCAACCACCGGGACAGGGGACCTCCCCCAGTACTTC. Encoded protein: CSATTGTGDLPQYF.

V gene TRBV18 combines with J gene TRBJ1-5; 9 nucleotides match TRBD1. Unmatched junction bases numbered 17, after V lost 1 base and J lost 1 base. The CDR3 runs 21 residues. Germline lookup yields CDR1 KGHSH and CDR2 LQKENI. The CDR3 DNA reads TGTGCCAGCTCACCACTAGGCCCGGGACAGGGCCTTAGTTTGAGCAATCAGCCCCAGCATTTT. Amino acid sequence: CASSPLGPGQGLSLSNQPQHF.

The chain has TRBV6-5 and TRBJ1-5, with 7 bases lining up with TRBD1. Germline CDR1 MNHEY, CDR2 SVGAGI. Trimming cost V 7 bases and J 5 bases; bases outside gene matches: 5. The CDR3 runs to 13 residues. CDR3 region: CASNRGSYQPQHF. The CDR3 DNA is TGTGCCAGCAACAGGGGAAGTTATCAGCCCCAGCATTTT.

This sequence joins TRBV15 and TRBJ2-7; tentatively, D is TRBD1 (5 bases). The CDR3 length is 16 residues. Between the trimmed V and J ends, which lost 0 bases and 0 bases, there was a span of 12 bases. CDR1 and CDR2 (germline): LNHNV, YYDKDF (reference sequence). This CDR3 is CATSRDLGRVSYEQYF. The CDR3 DNA is TGTGCCACCAGCAGAGATCTCGGCAGGGTCTCCTACGAGCAGTACTTC.

The J gene is TRBJ2-7, the V gene TRBV7-2; the match to TRBD2 covers 8 bases. Per germline, CDR1 SGHTA and CDR2 FQGNSA. Unmatched junction bases numbered 6, after V lost 2 bases and J lost 3 bases. The CDR3 has 15 residues. In DNA form, the CDR3 reads TGTGCCAGCAGCTTACGATGGACTAGCAACTACGAGCAGTACTTC. Its protein is CASSLRWTSNYEQYF.

This chain joins TRBV30 and TRBJ1-4, with TRBD1 as a possible D gene (5 bases). Germline V gives CDR1 GTSNPN, CDR2 SVGIG (reference sequence). The CDR3 sequence is 14 residues long. The V and J ends lost 4 bases and 5 bases respectively, with 14 bases between them. Here the CDR3 reads CAWTRGGRNEKLFF. The CDR3 DNA reads as TGTGCCTGGACCCGGGGGGGAAGGAATGAAAAACTGTTTTTT.

J is TRBJ2-3 and V is TRBV27; TRBD2 matches 14 bases. Germline V CDR1 and CDR2: MNHEY, SMNVEV (reference sequence). This CDR3 spans 15 amino acids. V trimming: 5 bases; J trimming: 6 bases; junction bases outside the gene matches: 4. CDR3 coding DNA: TGTGCCAGCAGTGTACGGACTAGCGGGAGGGATACGCAGTATTTT. Encoded protein: CASSVRTSGRDTQYF.

The V and J genes are TRBV30 and TRBJ2-7, with TRBD2 identical over 9 bases. The V segment lost 4 bases and the J segment 4 bases; nucleotides outside the gene matches: 11. Germline-derived CDR1 and CDR2 are GTSNPN and SVGIG (reference sequence). The CDR3 is 15 residues long. The CDR3 sequence: CAWNPSGTSRYEQYF. Here the CDR3 DNA reads TGTGCCTGGAATCCCTCCGGGACTAGCAGATACGAGCAGTACTTC.

J is TRBJ1-1 and V is TRBV7-2; possibly TRBD1 for D (6 bases). CDR1 SGHTA and CDR2 FQGNSA come from the germline V gene. There are 13 residues in the CDR3. The V and J ends lost 5 bases and 10 bases respectively, with 17 bases between them. The CDR3 bases are TGTGCCAGCAGCCTTCGGCAGGGGAGGGGAGCTTTCTTT. Translating it yields CASSLRQGRGAFF.

This chain uses TRBV5-1 with TRBJ1-5, with TRBD1 identical over 9 bases. The germline V gene encodes CDR1 SGHRS and CDR2 YFSETQ. This CDR3 spans 18 amino acids. V trimming: 9 bases; J trimming: 2 bases; junction bases outside the gene matches: 18. CDR3 in amino acids: CANPPGQGYRVGNQPQHF. The DNA for the CDR3 is TGCGCCAACCCGCCGGGACAGGGATATCGTGTTGGCAATCAGCCCCAGCATTTT.

The J gene is TRBJ1-2, the V gene TRBV5-6; D possibly corresponds to TRBD1 (5 bases). This CDR3 is built from 13 residues. V was clipped by 0 bases and J by 4 bases, with 7 bases between them. In germline, CDR1 is SGHDT, CDR2 YYEEEE. CDR3 sequence (DNA): TGTGCCAGCAGCTTGGGACAGTCCTATGGCTACACCTTC. It translates to CASSLGQSYGYTF.

This chain uses TRBV15 with TRBJ1-2; D might be TRBD1 (5 bases). Germline-derived CDR1 and CDR2 are LNHNV and YYDKDF (reference sequence). Trimming removed 4 bases from V and 5 bases from J, with 20 bases in between. The CDR3 sequence is 16 residues long. CDR3 residues: CATSNPTARVIYGYTF. The CDR3 DNA is TGTGCCACCAGCAACCCGACAGCCCGGGTTATATATGGCTACACCTTC. Combining the CDR3 with reference TRBV15 and TRBJ1-2 gives the whole variable domain DAMVIQNPRYQVTQFGKPVTLSCSQTLNHNVMYWYQQKSSQAPKLLFHYYDKDFNNEADTPDNFQSRRPNTSFCFLDIRSPGLGDTAMYLCATSNPTARVIYGYTFGSGTRLTVV.

The genes are TRBV19 and TRBJ1-5; the match to TRBD1 covers 8 bases. CDR3 length: 17 residues. Trimming at V came to 2 bases and at J to 3 bases, leaving 9 bases not matched to a gene. Looked up from germline, CDR1 is LNHDA and CDR2 is SQIVND (reference sequence). The CDR3 here is CASSILGGTGYNQPQHF. In DNA, the CDR3 is TGTGCCAGTAGTATACTGGGGGGGACAGGTTACAATCAGCCCCAGCATTTT.

The V gene is TRBV11-3, the J gene TRBJ2-7; D not resolved. Germline V gene data show CDR1 as SGHNT and CDR2 as YENEEA. The CDR3 length is 14 residues. Trimming left V 5 bases short and J 1 base short, with 12 bases between. This CDR3 is CASSPAAKSYEQYF. The CDR3 region has the DNA TGTGCCAGCAGCCCGGCGGCCAAATCCTACGAGCAGTACTTC.

V gene TRBV7-3 combines with J gene TRBJ2-6, with 12 nucleotides matching TRBD2. This CDR3 has 19 residues. CDR1 and CDR2 (germline): SGHTA, FQGTGA. J was trimmed by 2 bases and V by 1 base; bases with no gene match: 6. The CDR3 spells CASSLRRGLAGTGANVLTF. Here the CDR3 DNA reads TGTGCCAGCAGCTTAAGGCGAGGACTAGCGGGAACTGGGGCCAACGTCCTGACTTTC.

The chain is built from TRBV7-9 and TRBJ1-6, with 12 nucleotides matching TRBD1. The germline gives CDR1 SEHNR, CDR2 FQNEAQ (reference sequence). V lost 5 bases and J lost 7; bases outside the gene matches: 3. The CDR3 is made up of 15 amino acids. The CDR3 DNA reads TGTGCCAGCAGCGACGGGACAGGGGGCAATTCACCCCTCCACTTT. This codes for CASSDGTGGNSPLHF.

V is TRBV7-9 and J is TRBJ1-4; a weak D match, TRBD1 (5 bases). The CDR3 runs 18 residues. CDR1 is SEHNR, CDR2 FQNEAQ, per germline (reference sequence). Trimming stripped 1 base from V and 0 bases from J, with 15 bases between. CDR3 sequence reads: CASSLGRRGIATNEKLFF. The CDR3 DNA follows: TGTGCCAGCAGCTTAGGCCGTCGGGGGATAGCAACTAATGAAAAACTGTTTTTT.

This chain joins TRBV5-4 and TRBJ1-1, with 7 bases that match TRBD1. The V gene's germline CDR1 is SGHNT and CDR2 YYREEE (reference sequence). The CDR3 runs 13 residues. The V and J ends lost 4 bases and 10 bases, in that order; junction bases with no gene match: 10. For the CDR3, the DNA is TGTGCCAGCAGCCCCGAGAACAGGGGTTCAGCTTTCTTT. This translates into CASSPENRGSAFF.

This clone occurred once. V is TRBV9 and J is TRBJ2-3; 11 bases map to TRBD2. The CDR3 has 16 amino acids. After removal of 4 bases from V and 2 bases from J, the junction contained 6 bases not matched to a gene. From germline, CDR1 is SGDLS and CDR2 YYNGEE. Written as DNA, the CDR3 is TGTGCCAGCAGCCCTAGCGGGAGGCGTTACACAGATACGCAGTATTTT. It yields the protein CASSPSGRRYTDTQYF.

This clone has only one observation. The genes are TRBV9 and TRBJ2-1; D might be TRBD2 (6 bases). The CDR3 totals 15 residues. The V gene's germline CDR1 is SGDLS and CDR2 YYNGEE. Deletions cut 4 bases from V and 6 bases from J, with 17 bases between. The CDR3 DNA reads TGTGCCAGCAGCCCGGGACTTGGGGCGACCAATGAGCAGTTCTTC. It yields the protein CASSPGLGATNEQFF.

The chain joins TRBV29-1 to TRBJ2-4; maybe TRBD1 (6 bases). Germline CDR1 and CDR2: SQVTM and ANQGSEA. V gave up 4 bases and J gave up 13 bases, with 17 bases separating them. The CDR3 runs 12 residues. The CDR3 reads CSVGGWDKEQYF. CDR3 DNA sequence: TGCAGCGTTGGTGGTTGGGACAAAGAGCAGTACTTC.

The chain recombines TRBV6-4 with TRBJ2-1; D is possibly TRBD1 (5 bases). Per the germline V gene, CDR1 is MRHNA and CDR2 is SNTAGT. Trimming removed 10 bases at V and 4 bases at J, with 14 bases between. The CDR3 totals 13 residues. In DNA, the CDR3 is TGTGCCAACCCAGGGCAAGGTTACAATGAGCAGTTCTTC. Protein: CANPGQGYNEQFF.